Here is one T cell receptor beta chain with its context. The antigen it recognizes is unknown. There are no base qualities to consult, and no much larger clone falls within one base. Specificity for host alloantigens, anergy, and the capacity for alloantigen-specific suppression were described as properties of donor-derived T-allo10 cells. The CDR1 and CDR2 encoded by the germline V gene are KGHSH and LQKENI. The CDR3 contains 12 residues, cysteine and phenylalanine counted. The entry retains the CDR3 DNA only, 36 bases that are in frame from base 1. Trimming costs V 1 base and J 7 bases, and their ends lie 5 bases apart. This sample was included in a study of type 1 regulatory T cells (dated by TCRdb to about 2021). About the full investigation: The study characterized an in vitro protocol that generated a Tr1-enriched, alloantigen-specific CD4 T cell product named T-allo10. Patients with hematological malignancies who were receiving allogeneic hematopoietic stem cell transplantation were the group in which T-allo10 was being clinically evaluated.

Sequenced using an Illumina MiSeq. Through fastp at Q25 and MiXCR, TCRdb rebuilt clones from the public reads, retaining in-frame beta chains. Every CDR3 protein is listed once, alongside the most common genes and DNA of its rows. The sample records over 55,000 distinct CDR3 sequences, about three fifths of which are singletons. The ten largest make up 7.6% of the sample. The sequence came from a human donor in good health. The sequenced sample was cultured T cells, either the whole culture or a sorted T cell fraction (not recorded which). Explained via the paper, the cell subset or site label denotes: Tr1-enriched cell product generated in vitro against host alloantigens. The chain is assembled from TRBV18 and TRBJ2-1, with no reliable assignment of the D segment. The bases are TGTGCCAGCTCACCACTCGGGAATGAGCAGTTCTTC. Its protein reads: CASSPLGNEQFF.